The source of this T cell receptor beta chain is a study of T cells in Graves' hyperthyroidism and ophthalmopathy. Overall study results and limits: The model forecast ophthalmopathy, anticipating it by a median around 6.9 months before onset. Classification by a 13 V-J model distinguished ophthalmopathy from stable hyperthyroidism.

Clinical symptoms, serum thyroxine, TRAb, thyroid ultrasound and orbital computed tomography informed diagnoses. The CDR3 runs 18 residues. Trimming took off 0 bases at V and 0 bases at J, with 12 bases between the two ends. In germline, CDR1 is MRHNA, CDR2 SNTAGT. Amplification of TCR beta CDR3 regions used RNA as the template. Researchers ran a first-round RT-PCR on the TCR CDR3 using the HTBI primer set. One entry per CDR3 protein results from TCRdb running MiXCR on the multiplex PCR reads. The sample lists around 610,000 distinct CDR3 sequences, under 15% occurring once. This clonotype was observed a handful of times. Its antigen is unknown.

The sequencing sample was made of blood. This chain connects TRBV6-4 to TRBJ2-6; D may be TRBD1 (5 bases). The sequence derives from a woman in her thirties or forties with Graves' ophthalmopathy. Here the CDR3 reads CASSDSGASFSGANVLTF. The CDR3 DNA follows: TGTGCCAGCAGTGACTCAGGGGCCTCTTTCTCTGGGGCCAACGTCCTGACTTTC.